This section outlines one TCR beta chain sequence together with its context. This may be a read error: a much more frequent sequence differs by one nucleotide. The CDR3 regions of TCR beta were amplified from RNA transcripts. TCR CDR3 regions were first amplified by RT-PCR with HTBI primers. TCRdb recomputed calls from the multiplex PCR reads with MiXCR, one row per CDR3 protein. This table has around 800,000 distinct CDR3 sequences, roughly 37% appearing once. The data stem from a study of T cells in Graves' hyperthyroidism and ophthalmopathy. Calling Graves' hyperthyroidism stable meant ophthalmopathy did not progress within 18 months. The CDR3 covers 13 residues. V lost 6 bases and J 6 bases, leaving 17 bases between the germline ends. Germline CDR1 and CDR2: SQVTM and ANQGSEA.

The chain combines TRBV29-1 with TRBJ1-2; D might be TRBD1 (6 bases). This receptor was identified in a man younger than 35 with Graves' hyperthyroidism. The sample comprised blood. In DNA form, the CDR3 reads TGCAGCGTCTTGGGCAGGACAGCGGATGGCTACACCTTC. Translated, it gives CSVLGRTADGYTF.